This T cell receptor (beta chain) came from a study of blood T cell repertoires in COVID-19 (dated by TCRdb to 2018 to 2021). Regarding the complete study: The collaborator samples originated in the United States, Italy and Spain and spanned the acute and convalescent phases of COVID-19. The material from the prospective study consisted of cDNA or gDNA derived from T cells, B-cell-depleted T cells, or PBMCs. Deeply sampled blood TCRbeta repertoires from subjects exposed to, actively infected with, or recovered from COVID-19 were included in the dataset. The repertoires were made available in a free public database intended to serve as a resource for research on the immune response to SARS-CoV-2. The samples were drawn from the first 160 participants of the ongoing ImmuneRACE study and from over 950 subjects provided by 6 global collaborators. A de-identified subject ID, COVID-19 status, age in years and sex were almost always included in the sample metadata. Where available, HLA class I and class II types were obtained from metadata supplied by the sample provider rather than from assay-based typing. General study outcomes and caveats: The quantity of clinical and demographic metadata differed by source and by participant and was supplied without curation.

This clone was seen once. The clone's antigen remains unknown. No quality values exist for individual bases; no much larger clone is one base distant. CDR1 and CDR2 were assigned from the germline V gene as SGHRS and YFSETQ. V was cut back by 0 bases and J by 1 base, leaving a gap of 7 bases between them. Including the terminal cysteine and phenylalanine, the CDR3 comprises 14 residues. The kept DNA is CDR3 alone, 42 bases in frame from the first base. TCRbeta CDR3 regions were amplified from genomic DNA using the immunoSEQ Assay, a bias-controlled multiplex PCR. On the authors' methods: Within the assay, amplification of reference gene primers was used to estimate how many nucleated cells each sample contained. To quantify the absolute abundance of each unique TCRbeta CDR3 rearrangement, sequence reads were collapsed and filtered. For each sample, productive Simpson clonality was calculated as the square root of Simpson's diversity index across productive rearrangements. TCRdb holds this immuneACCESS table with in-frame rearrangements only. Some clones are missing; in checked studies, unresolved V genes explain under half, and the rest has no known cause. That table supplies the V and J calls and clone size; D and trimming were determined from the DNA. In all, the sample holds 80,000 to 100,000 clones, and approximately 80% of those were seen once. The top ten clones comprise approximately 11% of the sample.

The collaborating institutions used their own protocols to collect whole blood in K2EDTA tubes. For TCRbeta analysis, collaborators shipped samples in one of three forms: frozen whole blood, isolated PBMCs, or DNA extracted from either of those sample types. The receptor was isolated from a man between 65 and 85 years old with active or convalescent COVID-19. The sample comprised peripheral blood. This chain joins TRBV5-1 to TRBJ1-1, with an unclear D gene assignment. The DNA sequence follows: TGCGCCAGCAGCTTGGCCAGGCAGAACACTGAAGCTTTCTTT. Translated, it gives CASSLARQNTEAFF.